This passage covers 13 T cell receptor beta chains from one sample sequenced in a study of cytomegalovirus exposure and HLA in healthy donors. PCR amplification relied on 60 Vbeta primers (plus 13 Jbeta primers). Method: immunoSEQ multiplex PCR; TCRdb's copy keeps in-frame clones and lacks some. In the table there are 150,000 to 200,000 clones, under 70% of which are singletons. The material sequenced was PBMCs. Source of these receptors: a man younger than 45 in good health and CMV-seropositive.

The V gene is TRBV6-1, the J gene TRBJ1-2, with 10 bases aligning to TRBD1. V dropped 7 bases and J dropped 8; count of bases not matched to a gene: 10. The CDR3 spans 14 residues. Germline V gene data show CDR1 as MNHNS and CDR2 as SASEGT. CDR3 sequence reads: CASTTGQGSGGYTF. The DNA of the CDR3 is TGTGCCAGCACCACGGGACAGGGGAGCGGCGGCTACACCTTC.

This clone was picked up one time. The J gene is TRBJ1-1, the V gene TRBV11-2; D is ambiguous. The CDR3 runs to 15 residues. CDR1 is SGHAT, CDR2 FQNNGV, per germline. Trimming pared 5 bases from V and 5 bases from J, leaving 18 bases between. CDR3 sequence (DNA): TGTGCCAGCAGCCCGAACCCAGAGGGCCGAACTGAAGCTTTCTTT. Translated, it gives CASSPNPEGRTEAFF. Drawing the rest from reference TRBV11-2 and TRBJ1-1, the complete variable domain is EAGVAQSPRYKIIEKRQSVAFWCNPISGHATLYWYQQILGQGPKLLIQFQNNGVVDDSQLPKDRFSAERLKGVDSTLKIQPAKLEDSAVYLCASSPNPEGRTEAFFGQGTRLTVV.

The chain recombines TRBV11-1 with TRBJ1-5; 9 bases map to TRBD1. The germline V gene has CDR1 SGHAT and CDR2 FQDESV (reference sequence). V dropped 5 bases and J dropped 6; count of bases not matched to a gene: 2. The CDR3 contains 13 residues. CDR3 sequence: CASSPDRGQPQHF. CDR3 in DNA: TGTGCCAGCAGCCCGGACAGGGGTCAGCCCCAGCATTTT.

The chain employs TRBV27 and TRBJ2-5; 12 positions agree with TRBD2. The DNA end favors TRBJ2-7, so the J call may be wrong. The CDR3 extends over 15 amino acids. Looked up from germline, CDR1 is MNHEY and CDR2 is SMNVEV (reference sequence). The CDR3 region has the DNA TGTGCCAGCAGTCCTACACTAGCGGGAGGATACGAGCAGTACTTC. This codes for CASSPTLAGGYEQYF.

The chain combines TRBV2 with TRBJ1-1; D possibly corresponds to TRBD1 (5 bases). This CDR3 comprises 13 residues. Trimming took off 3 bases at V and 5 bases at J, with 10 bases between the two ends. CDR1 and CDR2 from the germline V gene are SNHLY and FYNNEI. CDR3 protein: CASSETDLTEAFF. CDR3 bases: TGTGCCAGCAGTGAGACAGATCTAACTGAAGCTTTCTTT.

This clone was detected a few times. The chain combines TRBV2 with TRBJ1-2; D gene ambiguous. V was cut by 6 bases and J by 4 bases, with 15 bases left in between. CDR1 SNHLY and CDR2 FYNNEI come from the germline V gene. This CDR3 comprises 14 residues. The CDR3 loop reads CASSAQAGRYGYTF. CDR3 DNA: TGTGCCAGCAGCGCCCAGGCTGGGCGCTATGGCTACACCTTC.

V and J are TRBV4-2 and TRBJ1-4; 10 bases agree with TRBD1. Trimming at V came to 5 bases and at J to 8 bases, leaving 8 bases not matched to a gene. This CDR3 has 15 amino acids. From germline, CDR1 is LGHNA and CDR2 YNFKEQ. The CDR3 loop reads CASSTPGQGWEKLFF. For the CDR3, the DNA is TGTGCCAGCAGCACACCGGGACAGGGGTGGGAAAAACTGTTTTTT.

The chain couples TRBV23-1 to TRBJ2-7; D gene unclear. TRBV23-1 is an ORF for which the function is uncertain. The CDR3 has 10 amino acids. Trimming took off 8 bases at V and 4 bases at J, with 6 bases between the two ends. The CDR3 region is CASGRYEQYF. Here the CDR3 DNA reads TGCGCCAGCGGTAGATACGAGCAGTACTTC.

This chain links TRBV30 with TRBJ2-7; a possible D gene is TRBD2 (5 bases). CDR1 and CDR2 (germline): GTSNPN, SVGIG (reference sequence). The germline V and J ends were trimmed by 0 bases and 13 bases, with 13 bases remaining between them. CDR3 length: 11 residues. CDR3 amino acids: CAWSVGLALYF. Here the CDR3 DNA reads TGTGCCTGGAGTGTAGGGCTAGCTCTATACTTC.

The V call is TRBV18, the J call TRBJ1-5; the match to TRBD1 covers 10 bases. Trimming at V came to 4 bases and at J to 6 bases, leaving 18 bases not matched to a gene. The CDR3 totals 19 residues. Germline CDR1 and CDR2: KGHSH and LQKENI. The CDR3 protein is CASSQASFRTGGVGQPQHF. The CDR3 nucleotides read TGTGCCAGCTCACAGGCGTCTTTTAGGACAGGGGGAGTCGGTCAGCCCCAGCATTTT.

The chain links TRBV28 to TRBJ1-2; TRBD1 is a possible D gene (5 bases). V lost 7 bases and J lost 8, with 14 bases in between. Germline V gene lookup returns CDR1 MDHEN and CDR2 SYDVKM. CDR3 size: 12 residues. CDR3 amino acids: CASTQGLEGYTF. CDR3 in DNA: TGTGCCAGCACCCAGGGCCTCGAGGGCTACACCTTC.

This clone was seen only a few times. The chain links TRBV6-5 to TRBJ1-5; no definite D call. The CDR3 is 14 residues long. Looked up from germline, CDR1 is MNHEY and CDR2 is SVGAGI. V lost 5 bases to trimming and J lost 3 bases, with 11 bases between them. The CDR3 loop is CASSTRQINQPQHF. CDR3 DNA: TGTGCCAGCAGTACAAGACAAATCAATCAGCCCCAGCATTTT.

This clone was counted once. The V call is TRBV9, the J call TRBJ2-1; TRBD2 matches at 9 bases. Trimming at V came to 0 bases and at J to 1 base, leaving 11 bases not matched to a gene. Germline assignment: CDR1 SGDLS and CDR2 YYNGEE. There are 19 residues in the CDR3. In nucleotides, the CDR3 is TGTGCCAGCAGCGTAGGGATTAGCGGGAGCGGTAAGTCCTACAATGAGCAGTTCTTC. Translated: CASSVGISGSGKSYNEQFF.